The 29 T cell receptor beta chains reported below all come from one sample, sequenced in a study of T cell responses to AZD1222 COVID-19 vaccine listed by TCRdb under 2021. The time point tag for this specimen amounts to: baseline before first vaccination. Libraries were constructed by the immunoSEQ multiplex PCR assay. The clones in this table, taken by TCRdb from immuneACCESS, are in-frame only. Not every clone is retained; where verified, under half of the shortfall comes from an unresolved V gene, and the cause of the rest is unknown. The sample table contains approximately 150,000 clones; only one count was recorded for roughly 90% of them. Together, the top ten hold around 1.5% of the sample. This material consisted of peripheral blood, taken on day 0 of AZD1222 vaccination. These receptors were obtained from an adult in good health.

The rearrangement joins TRBV5-1 to TRBJ1-3; D gene uncertain. The CDR3 is 14 amino acids. Germline loops: CDR1 SGHRS, CDR2 YFSETQ. V lost 0 bases, J lost 3 bases, and 7 bases lay in between. The chain's CDR3 is CASSLAGFGNTIYF. For the CDR3, the DNA is TGCGCCAGCAGCTTGGCGGGATTTGGAAACACCATATATTTT.

This chain joins TRBV7-9 and TRBJ1-2, with a possible D match to TRBD1 (5 bases). Looked up from germline, CDR1 is SEHNR and CDR2 is FQNEAQ (reference sequence). Trimming shortened V by 5 bases and J by 4 bases, and 14 bases separated the two germline ends. CDR3 length: 14 residues. CDR3 coding DNA: TGTGCCAGCAGCGGCACCGGGGGACCCTATGGCTACACCTTC. Encoded protein: CASSGTGGPYGYTF.

Turning to this clone: Within the sample, other DNA sequences also encode this same CDR3. In nucleotides, the CDR3 is TGCGCCAGCAGCCAAGACAGGGGAGGAACTGAAGCTTTCTTT. Translated: CASSQDRGGTEAFF. The rearrangement links TRBV4-3 to TRBJ1-1, with D perhaps TRBD1 (6 bases). Trimming shortened V by 0 bases and J by 5 bases, and 10 bases separated the two germline ends. From germline, CDR1 is LGHNA and CDR2 YSLEER. This CDR3 has 14 amino acids.

This chain connects TRBV24-1 to TRBJ1-5; D uncertain. Germline CDR1 KGHDR, CDR2 SFDVKD. Between the trimmed V and J ends, which lost 5 bases and 7 bases, there was a span of 11 bases. The CDR3 contains 13 residues. In DNA, the CDR3 is TGTGCCACCAGTGCCGGGTTCTGGCAGCCCCAGCATTTT. Protein sequence: CATSAGFWQPQHF.

J is TRBJ1-5 and V is TRBV20-1, with 9 nucleotides matching TRBD1. J gave up 4 bases and V 3 bases, and 7 bases lay outside the gene matches. The CDR3 sequence is 15 residues long. The germline CDR1 and CDR2 sequences are DFQATT and SNEGSKA (reference sequence). The CDR3 is CSASTRDRENQPQHF. The CDR3 DNA reads as TGCAGTGCTAGTACCCGGGACAGGGAGAATCAGCCCCAGCATTTT.

The chain joins TRBV5-4 to TRBJ2-7, with 9 positions matching TRBD2. Germline assignment: CDR1 SGHNT and CDR2 YYREEE (reference sequence). CDR3 length: 17 residues. Trimming took 3 bases from V and 2 from J; bases not matched to a gene: 12. The CDR3 DNA follows: TGTGCCAGCAGCTCCGGGACTAGCAGAAGTTTAACCTACGAGCAGTACTTC. Protein sequence: CASSSGTSRSLTYEQYF.

The rearrangement links TRBV6-6 to TRBJ2-3; possible D gene TRBD2, 6 bases. The V end lost 7 bases, the J end lost 5 bases, and 13 bases lay between the germline ends. The CDR3 is made up of 13 amino acids. The V gene's germline CDR1 is MNHNY and CDR2 SVGAGI (reference sequence). The CDR3 sequence is CASNVAAGDTQYF. DNA of the CDR3: TGTGCCAGCAATGTAGCGGCCGGAGATACGCAGTATTTT.

The rearrangement links TRBV30 to TRBJ1-6; 9 bases align to TRBD1. The V gene's germline CDR1 is GTSNPN and CDR2 SVGIG (reference sequence). J lost 7 bases, V lost 3 bases, and 4 bases had no gene match. This CDR3 region has 14 residues. CDR3 DNA sequence: TGTGCCTGGAGGCACAGGGGGCAGAATTCACCCCTCCACTTT. Its translation is CAWRHRGQNSPLHF.

The genes are TRBV3-1 (or the pseudogene TRBV3-2) and TRBJ1-2, with 8 nucleotides matching TRBD1. The V and J ends lost 4 bases and 6 bases, in that order; junction bases with no gene match: 4. CDR3 length equals 13 residues. Per germline, CDR1 LGHDT and CDR2 YNNKEL (reference sequence). CDR3 region: CASSPQGANGYTF. CDR3 DNA: TGTGCCAGCAGCCCGCAGGGGGCTAATGGCTACACCTTC.

V is TRBV10-2 and J is TRBJ2-5; D is undetermined. The CDR3 consists of 13 residues. V lost 2 bases to trimming and J lost 2 bases, with 6 bases between them. In germline, CDR1 is WSHSY, CDR2 SAAADI. CDR3 sequence: CASSENYQETQYF. Here the CDR3 DNA reads TGCGCCAGCAGTGAGAACTATCAAGAGACCCAGTACTTC.

The chain couples TRBV19 to TRBJ1-1, with 8 bases aligning to TRBD1. After removal of 6 bases from V and 1 base from J, the junction contained 4 bases not matched to a gene. CDR1 and CDR2 from the germline V gene are LNHDA and SQIVND (reference sequence). CDR3 length equals 14 residues. The CDR3 sequence is CASRAGQANTEAFF. The CDR3 nucleotides are TGTGCCAGTAGGGCGGGACAGGCGAACACTGAAGCTTTCTTT.

The chain has TRBV5-1 and TRBJ2-3, with D possibly matching TRBD2 (6 bases). CDR3 length: 16 residues. In germline, CDR1 is SGHRS, CDR2 YFSETQ. V was shortened by 2 bases and J by 0 bases, with 13 bases between the two germline ends. In DNA, the CDR3 is TGCGCCAGCAGCTTTTGGGGAGGTTCTAGCACAGATACGCAGTATTTT. It specifies CASSFWGGSSTDTQYF. Based on the CDR3 plus reference TRBV5-1 and TRBJ2-3, the full variable domain is KAGVTQTPRYLIKTRGQQVTLSCSPISGHRSVSWYQQTPGQGLQFLFEYFSETQRNKGNFPGRFSGRQFSNSRSEMNVSTLELGDSALYLCASSFWGGSSTDTQYFGPGTRLTVL.

CDR3 DNA sequence: TGTGCCAGTAGTTCCTGGACAGGGGGCACTGAAGCTTTCTTT. This encodes CASSSWTGGTEAFF. The chain has TRBV19 and TRBJ1-1; the match to TRBD1 covers 10 bases. Losses at the gene ends were 5 bases for V and 4 bases for J; bases not matched to a gene: 4. CDR1 is LNHDA, CDR2 SQIVND, per germline (reference sequence). The CDR3 loop spans 14 amino acids. Combining the CDR3 with reference TRBV19 and TRBJ1-1 gives the whole variable domain DGGITQSPKYLFRKEGQNVTLSCEQNLNHDAMYWYRQDPGQGLRLIYYSQIVNDFQKGDIAEGYSVSREKKESFPLTVTSAQKNPTAFYLCASSSWTGGTEAFFGQGTRLTVV.

The chain uses TRBV30 and TRBJ1-6; no firm D call. The CDR3 is 15 amino acids. CDR1 and CDR2 from the germline V gene are GTSNPN and SVGIG (reference sequence). V lost 3 bases to trimming and J lost 7 bases, with 16 bases between them. The CDR3 protein is CAWRFKEHVNSPLHF. CDR3 DNA: TGTGCCTGGAGATTTAAGGAACACGTAAATTCACCCCTCCACTTT. Full variable domain (rest looked up from reference TRBV30 and TRBJ1-6): SQTIHQWPATLVQPVGSPLSLECTVEGTSNPNLYWYRQAAGRGLQLLFYSVGIGQISSEVPQNLSASRPQDRQFILSSKKLLLSDSGFYLCAWRFKEHVNSPLHFGNGTRLTVT.

The chain has TRBV14 and TRBJ1-2, with D unclear. V lost 4 bases and J lost 4, with 10 bases in between. Germline-derived CDR1 and CDR2 are SGHDN and FVKESK. This CDR3 has 13 residues. CDR3 DNA sequence: TGTGCCAGCAGCCCTCACCACCTCTATGGCTACACCTTC. As protein: CASSPHHLYGYTF.

This chain connects TRBV9 to TRBJ1-3; a possible D gene is TRBD1 (5 bases). The CDR3 sequence is 18 residues long. CDR1 SGDLS and CDR2 YYNGEE come from the germline V gene. Trimming shortened V by 3 bases and J by 0 bases, and 19 bases separated the two germline ends. The chain's CDR3 is CASSASPRAANSGNTIYF. CDR3 nucleotide sequence: TGTGCCAGCAGCGCATCCCCCAGGGCGGCCAACTCTGGAAACACCATATATTTT.

This clone was counted a single time. The genes are TRBV10-3 and TRBJ2-2; D might be TRBD2 (5 bases). Germline CDR1 ENHRY, CDR2 SYGVKD. The CDR3 has 13 amino acids. With 7 bases removed from V and 5 bases from J, the gap between germline ends came to 11 bases. CDR3 in DNA: TGTGCCATCACCGGACTGTTTACCGGGGAGCTGTTTTTT. Residues: CAITGLFTGELFF.

This chain links TRBV24-1 with TRBJ2-5; 7 nucleotides agree with TRBD1. V trimming: 4 bases; J trimming: 5 bases; junction bases outside the gene matches: 3. The CDR3 covers 13 residues. Looked up from germline, CDR1 is KGHDR and CDR2 is SFDVKD. CDR3 sequence: CATSETGMETQYF. The CDR3 DNA reads TGTGCCACCAGTGAGACAGGGATGGAGACCCAGTACTTC.

The chain is built from TRBV19 and TRBJ1-2, with 8 bases fitting TRBD1. Germline values: CDR1 LNHDA, CDR2 SQIVND (reference sequence). V was pared by 6 bases and J by 6 bases, with 6 bases of the junction left unmatched. The CDR3 contains 13 residues. The CDR3 nucleotides read TGTGCCAGTAGAGGGACAGGACCCGATGGCTACACCTTC. Amino acids: CASRGTGPDGYTF. Based on the CDR3 plus reference TRBV19 and TRBJ1-2, the full variable domain is DGGITQSPKYLFRKEGQNVTLSCEQNLNHDAMYWYRQDPGQGLRLIYYSQIVNDFQKGDIAEGYSVSREKKESFPLTVTSAQKNPTAFYLCASRGTGPDGYTFGSGTRLTVV.

This clone is a singleton in its sample. This chain links TRBV5-6 with TRBJ1-3; D perhaps matches TRBD1 (5 bases). There are 14 residues in the CDR3. V lost 4 bases to trimming and J lost 7 bases, with 15 bases between them. Per germline, CDR1 SGHDT and CDR2 YYEEEE. The CDR3 DNA reads as TGTGCCAGCAGCCCCCTCGGCAGGGACAACACCATATATTTT. Amino acids: CASSPLGRDNTIYF.

The chain uses TRBV14 and TRBJ2-1, with D hard to call. V was trimmed by 2 bases and J by 5 bases, leaving 10 bases between them. The CDR3 totals 14 residues. Germline V CDR1 and CDR2: SGHDN, FVKESK. The CDR3 sequence is CASSQSFPDNEQFF. CDR3 sequence (DNA): TGTGCCAGCAGCCAATCGTTCCCTGACAATGAGCAGTTCTTC.

V is TRBV5-1 and J is TRBJ2-7; D might be TRBD1 (5 bases). V gave up 0 bases and J gave up 2 bases, with 12 bases separating them. The CDR3 has 15 residues. The germline CDR1 and CDR2 sequences are SGHRS and YFSETQ. CDR3 residues: CASSLGGSAAYEQYF. The CDR3 nucleotides are TGCGCCAGCAGCTTGGGGGGCTCTGCCGCCTACGAGCAGTACTTC.

This chain connects TRBV18 to TRBJ2-1, with TRBD2 matching 8 bases. CDR3 length: 16 amino acids. Germline V gives CDR1 KGHSH, CDR2 LQKENI. Germline trimming cut 3 bases from V and 4 bases from J; bases unmatched to any gene: 8. CDR3 DNA sequence: TGTGCCAGCTCACCCCCGGGGGGGCCGGCTTACAATGAGCAGTTCTTC. Amino acids: CASSPPGGPAYNEQFF.

The rearrangement links TRBV5-1 to TRBJ2-7, with D uncertain. CDR1 is SGHRS and CDR2 is YFSETQ in the germline V gene. The ends were cut back, 0 bases at V and 2 bases at J, with 15 bases in the middle. CDR3 length: 16 residues. CDR3 loop: CASSLGSSIGTYEQYF. CDR3 DNA: TGCGCCAGCAGCTTGGGATCGAGCATTGGAACCTACGAGCAGTACTTC. Variable domain in full (rest from reference TRBV5-1 and TRBJ2-7): KAGVTQTPRYLIKTRGQQVTLSCSPISGHRSVSWYQQTPGQGLQFLFEYFSETQRNKGNFPGRFSGRQFSNSRSEMNVSTLELGDSALYLCASSLGSSIGTYEQYFGPGTRLTVT.

V gene TRBV5-1 combines with J gene TRBJ1-2; 7 bases agree with TRBD1. The V gene end was trimmed by 4 bases and the J gene end by 4 bases; junction bases not matched to a gene: 10. The germline V gene encodes CDR1 SGHRS and CDR2 YFSETQ. This CDR3 has 15 residues. The CDR3 DNA is TGCGCCAGCAGCCCGAGTGGGACAGAGCTCTATGGCTACACCTTC. Its translation: CASSPSGTELYGYTF.

The V and J genes are TRBV5-1 and TRBJ2-1, with D possibly TRBD2 on 7 matching bases. V lost 3 bases and J lost 8, with 21 bases in between. This CDR3 has 16 amino acids. In germline, CDR1 is SGHRS, CDR2 YFSETQ. The CDR3 here is CASSYGAGRGMDEQFF. CDR3 in DNA: TGCGCCAGCAGCTACGGAGCAGGGAGGGGGATGGATGAGCAGTTCTTC.

This chain joins TRBV9 and TRBJ2-1; D is unclear. This CDR3 contains 15 residues. Germline V gene sequence: CDR1 SGDLS, CDR2 YYNGEE. Trimming pared 4 bases from V and 0 bases from J, leaving 11 bases between. CDR3 sequence reads: CASSPTPSSYNEQFF. CDR3 nucleotides: TGTGCCAGCAGCCCCACTCCCAGCTCCTACAATGAGCAGTTCTTC.

The table lists this clone with a few counts. The chain joins TRBV28 to TRBJ1-2; no reliable D call. The CDR3 runs to 9 residues. Trimming removed 8 bases from V and 6 bases from J, with 4 bases in between. Germline-derived CDR1 and CDR2 are MDHEN and SYDVKM. CDR3 residues: CASGDGYTF. In DNA form, the CDR3 reads TGTGCCAGCGGGGATGGCTACACCTTC.

The chain recombines TRBV19 with TRBJ1-5, with a tentative D call TRBD1 (6 bases). Germline CDR1 and CDR2: LNHDA and SQIVND (reference sequence). Trimming took off 1 base at V and 0 bases at J, with 10 bases between the two ends. This CDR3 region has 16 residues. This CDR3 is CASSIGGTLSNQPQHF. In DNA form, the CDR3 reads TGTGCCAGTAGTATAGGGGGGACACTTAGCAATCAGCCCCAGCATTTT.